This T cell receptor beta chain originates from a study of T and B cells in COVID-19 patients. Looking at the study overall: COVID-19 patients gave peripheral blood either during active infection or after recovery. Most recovered patients had mild to moderate COVID-19 treated as outpatients.

BIOMED2 TRB-A/B primer pools were used in multiplex TRB PCR. TCRdb recomputed calls from the multiplex PCR reads with MiXCR, one row per CDR3 protein. The sample carries more than 15,000 distinct CDR3 sequences, roughly 32% recorded once. The CDR3 is made up of 16 amino acids. V was shortened by 5 bases and J by 6 bases, with 22 bases between the two germline ends. Germline lookup yields CDR1 LNHDA and CDR2 SQIVND (reference sequence). TRB was amplified from about 260-540 ng of blood genomic DNA. The chain joins TRBV19 to TRBJ1-2; TRBD1 is a possible D gene (5 bases). Sequencing was done on a sample of blood. The receptor was derived from a human donor with active COVID-19. CDR3: CASSYLQEGLINGYTF. The CDR3 DNA is TGTGCCAGTAGTTACTTACAGGAGGGGCTGATAAATGGCTACACCTTC.